Presented here are 3 T cell receptor beta chains from one specimen sequenced in a study of tissue T cells after allogeneic stem cell transplantation. Profiling relied on immunoSEQ multiplex PCR, and the TCRdb table lists in-frame clones only, not all of them. The sample has about 10,000 clones; roughly 60% are singletons. The sequencing here drew on tissue from the jejunum, taken at autopsy. All receptors derive from a woman between 18 and 55 years old with breast cancer.

This CDR3 is CASSVPSGGTGELFF. Written as DNA, the CDR3 is TGTGCCAGCAGCGTACCTAGCGGGGGGACCGGGGAGCTGTTTTTT. The chain uses TRBV9 and TRBJ2-2, with 11 bases fitting TRBD2. Germline lookup yields CDR1 SGDLS and CDR2 YYNGEE. The CDR3 consists of 15 residues. V gave up 1 base and J gave up 5 bases; unmatched junction bases: 1. Full variable domain (outside the CDR3, taken from reference TRBV9 and TRBJ2-2): DSGVTQTPKHLITATGQRVTLRCSPRSGDLSVYWYQQSLDQGLQFLIQYYNGEERAKGNILERFSAQQFPDLHSELNLSSLELGDSALYFCASSVPSGGTGELFFGEGSRLTVL.

The chain employs TRBV5-6 and TRBJ2-6; D is uncertain. The germline gives CDR1 SGHDT, CDR2 YYEEEE. The germline V and J ends were trimmed by 1 base and 0 bases, with 5 bases remaining between them. The CDR3 consists of 15 residues. The DNA for the CDR3 is TGTGCCAGCAGCTTGTGGGACTCTGGGGCCAACGTCCTGACTTTC. Its protein product is CASSLWDSGANVLTF.

The V and J genes are TRBV3-1 (or the pseudogene TRBV3-2) and TRBJ2-3; TRBD2 agrees at 10 bases. The CDR3 sequence is 15 residues long. Per germline, CDR1 LGHDT and CDR2 YNNKEL (reference sequence). The V and J ends lost 2 bases and 10 bases, in that order; junction bases with no gene match: 9. The CDR3 spells CASSQQAGGGPPQYF. The CDR3 DNA follows: TGTGCCAGCAGCCAACAAGCGGGAGGGGGGCCTCCGCAGTATTTT.